The 8 T cell receptor beta chains below were found in one sample sequenced in a study of T cells in Graves' hyperthyroidism and ophthalmopathy. What was amplified from RNA transcripts were TCR beta CDR3 regions. TCR CDR3 regions were first amplified by RT-PCR with HTBI primers. TCRdb passed the multiplex PCR reads through MiXCR, listing each CDR3 protein once. Among about 640,000 distinct CDR3 sequences listed, 20% were seen once. The specimen was blood. Source of these receptors: a young man with Graves' ophthalmopathy.

The gene calls are TRBV20-1 and TRBJ1-5; 7 bases line up with TRBD1. CDR3 size: 14 residues. Germline CDR1 and CDR2: DFQATT and SNEGSKA (reference sequence). V lost 6 bases to trimming and J lost 0 bases; unmatched junction nucleotides: 5. CDR3 protein: CSARGGYSNQPQHF. The CDR3 region has the DNA TGCAGTGCCAGGGGGGGTTATAGCAATCAGCCCCAGCATTTT.

This clonotype was seen a handful of times. The DNA of the CDR3 is TGTGCCAGCAGTGACTCGACACCCTCAAACTATGGCTACACCTTC. Protein sequence: CASSDSTPSNYGYTF. The gene calls are TRBV2 and TRBJ1-2; D is ambiguous. Germline lookup yields CDR1 SNHLY and CDR2 FYNNEI. V was shortened by 3 bases and J by 2 bases, with 13 bases between the two germline ends. The CDR3 consists of 15 residues.

The rearrangement uses TRBV6-1 and TRBJ2-1, with 12 bases identical to TRBD1. The junction had 10 bases not matched to a gene; V was cut back by 4 bases and J by 9 bases. The CDR3 runs to 16 residues. Per germline, CDR1 MNHNS and CDR2 SASEGT. Here the CDR3 reads CASSVMGGTGGVEQFF. The CDR3 DNA reads TGTGCCAGCAGTGTGATGGGCGGGACAGGGGGCGTTGAGCAGTTCTTC.

The V call is TRBV11-2, the J call TRBJ2-1, with TRBD1 matching 9 bases. The V segment lost 8 bases and the J segment 7 bases; nucleotides outside the gene matches: 6. The CDR3 covers 13 residues. Germline CDR1 SGHAT, CDR2 FQNNGV. The CDR3 region has the DNA TGTGCCAGCCGGGGGACAGGGTTTAATGAGCAGTTCTTC. It specifies CASRGTGFNEQFF.

This chain joins TRBV2 and TRBJ2-6; D gene uncertain. V lost 6 bases and J 0 bases, leaving 12 bases between the germline ends. The CDR3 runs to 16 residues. The germline V gene encodes CDR1 SNHLY and CDR2 FYNNEI. The CDR3, as DNA: TGTGCCAGCAGGGGCACCCGGTCCTCTGGGGCCAACGTCCTGACTTTC. Translating gives CASRGTRSSGANVLTF.

The chain combines TRBV11-1 with TRBJ2-4; perhaps TRBD2 as D (5 bases). The CDR3 extends over 16 amino acids. Trimming took off 1 base at V and 0 bases at J, with 10 bases between the two ends. Looked up from germline, CDR1 is SGHAT and CDR2 is FQDESV (reference sequence). CDR3: CASSLVADLAKNIQYF. CDR3 nucleotides: TGTGCCAGCAGCTTAGTTGCGGACTTAGCCAAAAACATTCAGTACTTC.

The CDR3 nucleotides are TGCGCCAGCAGCTTCCGGCCCAGCAACACTGAAGCTTTCTTT. As protein: CASSFRPSNTEAFF. The V gene is TRBV5-1, the J gene TRBJ1-1; D call uncertain. CDR1 and CDR2 from the germline V gene are SGHRS and YFSETQ. V dropped 2 bases and J dropped 2 bases, with 10 bases sitting between them. This CDR3 is 14 amino acids long.

The gene calls are TRBV7-8 and TRBJ2-7, with D unresolved. V shed 2 bases and J shed 0 bases, with 8 bases lying between them. Per germline, CDR1 SGHVS and CDR2 FQNEAQ. The CDR3 runs 14 residues. CDR3 sequence: CASSLPGFSYEQYF. The DNA for the CDR3 is TGTGCCAGCAGCTTACCGGGCTTCTCCTACGAGCAGTACTTC.